The T cell receptor beta chain described here comes from a study of T-cell memory formation after mild COVID-19. In germline, CDR1 is LGHNA, CDR2 YNFKEQ. The CDR3 spans 16 residues. Trimming shortened V by 1 base and J by 0 bases, and 13 bases separated the two germline ends. There are many counts of this clonotype. TCRdb passed the 5' RACE reads through MiXCR, listing each CDR3 protein once. This table has 540,000 or so distinct CDR3 sequences, 20% appearing once. Sequencing input: PBMCs or a T cell subset sorted from them (not recorded which). The chain joins TRBV4-2 to TRBJ2-7; D perhaps matches TRBD2 (6 bases). The TCR sequence derives from an adult woman who had mild COVID-19 (a few samples of this study predate the infection). Cell type and time point are not known. CDR3: CASSQVGTAGSYEQYF. The CDR3 bases are TGTGCCAGCAGCCAAGTAGGGACTGCGGGCTCCTACGAGCAGTACTTC.